This T cell receptor (beta chain) was profiled in a study of cytomegalovirus exposure and HLA in healthy donors. V lost 3 bases, J lost 0 bases, and 9 bases stayed unmatched. Per the germline V gene, CDR1 is SGHKS and CDR2 is YYEKEE (reference sequence). The CDR3 has 17 residues. The PCR employed 60 Vbeta primers together with 13 Jbeta primers. Sequencing was performed with immunoSEQ multiplex PCR; in TCRdb, only in-frame clones are kept and a portion is missing. The ten top clones account for about 4.2%, within a sample of under 45,000 clones. Sample: PBMCs. The TCR comes from a male donor in good health and CMV-seronegative. The chain recombines TRBV5-5 with TRBJ1-5, with 7 bases identical to TRBD1. In DNA form, the CDR3 reads TGTGCCAGCAGCTGGGTAGGGGGGACAGATAGCAATCAGCCCCAGCATTTT. It encodes CASSWVGGTDSNQPQHF.